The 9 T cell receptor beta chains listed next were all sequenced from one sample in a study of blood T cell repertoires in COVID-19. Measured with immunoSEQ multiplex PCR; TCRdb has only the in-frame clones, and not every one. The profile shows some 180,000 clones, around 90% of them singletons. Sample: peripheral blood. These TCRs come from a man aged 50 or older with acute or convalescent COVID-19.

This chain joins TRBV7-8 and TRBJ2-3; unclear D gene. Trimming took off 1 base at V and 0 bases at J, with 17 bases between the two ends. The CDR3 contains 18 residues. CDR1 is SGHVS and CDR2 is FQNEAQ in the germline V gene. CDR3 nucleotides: TGTGCCAGCAGCTTAGGGGTATTCCGCGGCCCTAGCACAGATACGCAGTATTTT. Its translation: CASSLGVFRGPSTDTQYF.

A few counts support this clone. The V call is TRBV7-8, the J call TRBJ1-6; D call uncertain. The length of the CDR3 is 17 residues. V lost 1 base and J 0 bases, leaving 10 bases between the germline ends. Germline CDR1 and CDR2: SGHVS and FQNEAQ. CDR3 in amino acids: CASSLDGWSSYNSPLHF. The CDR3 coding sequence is TGTGCCAGCAGCTTAGATGGGTGGAGCTCCTATAATTCACCCCTCCACTTT.

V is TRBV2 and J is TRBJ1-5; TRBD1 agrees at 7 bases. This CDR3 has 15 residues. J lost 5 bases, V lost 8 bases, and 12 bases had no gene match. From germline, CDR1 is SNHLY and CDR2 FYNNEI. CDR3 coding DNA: TGTGCCAGCTCTAAGGGAATAGACAGGGATCAGCCCCAGCATTTT. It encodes CASSKGIDRDQPQHF.

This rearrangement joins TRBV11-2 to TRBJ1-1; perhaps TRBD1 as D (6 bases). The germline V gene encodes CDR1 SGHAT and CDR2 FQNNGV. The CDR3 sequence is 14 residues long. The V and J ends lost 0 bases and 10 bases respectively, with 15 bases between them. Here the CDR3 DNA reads TGTGCCAGCAGCTTAGATCCACAGGGCGGACGAGCTTTCTTT. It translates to CASSLDPQGGRAFF. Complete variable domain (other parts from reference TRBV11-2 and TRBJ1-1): EAGVAQSPRYKIIEKRQSVAFWCNPISGHATLYWYQQILGQGPKLLIQFQNNGVVDDSQLPKDRFSAERLKGVDSTLKIQPAKLEDSAVYLCASSLDPQGGRAFFGQGTRLTVV.

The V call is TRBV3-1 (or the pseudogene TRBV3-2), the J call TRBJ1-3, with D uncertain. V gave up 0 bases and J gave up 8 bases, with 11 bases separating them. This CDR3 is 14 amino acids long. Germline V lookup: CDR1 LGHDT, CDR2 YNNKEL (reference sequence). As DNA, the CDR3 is TGTGCCAGCAGCCAAGACAGGATTGTTGACACCATATATTTT. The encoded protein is CASSQDRIVDTIYF.

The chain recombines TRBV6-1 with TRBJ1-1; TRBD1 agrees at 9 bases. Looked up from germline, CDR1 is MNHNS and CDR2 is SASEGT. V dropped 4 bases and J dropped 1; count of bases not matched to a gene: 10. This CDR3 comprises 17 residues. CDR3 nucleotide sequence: TGTGCCAGCAGTGTCAACCCCGGGACAGGGTGGAACACTGAAGCTTTCTTT. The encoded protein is CASSVNPGTGWNTEAFF.

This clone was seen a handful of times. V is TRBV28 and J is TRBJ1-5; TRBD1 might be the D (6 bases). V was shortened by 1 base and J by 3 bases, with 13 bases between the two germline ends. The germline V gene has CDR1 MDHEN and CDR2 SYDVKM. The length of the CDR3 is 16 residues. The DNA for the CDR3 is TGTGCCAGCAGTTTATCCTCCAGGGGATCCAATCAGCCCCAGCATTTT. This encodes CASSLSSRGSNQPQHF.

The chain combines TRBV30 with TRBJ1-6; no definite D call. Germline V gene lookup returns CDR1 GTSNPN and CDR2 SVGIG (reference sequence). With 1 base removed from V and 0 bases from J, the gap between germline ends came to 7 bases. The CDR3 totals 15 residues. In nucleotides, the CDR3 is TGTGCCTGGAGTGCAGGTGGCTCCTATAATTCACCCCTCCACTTT. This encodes CAWSAGGSYNSPLHF.

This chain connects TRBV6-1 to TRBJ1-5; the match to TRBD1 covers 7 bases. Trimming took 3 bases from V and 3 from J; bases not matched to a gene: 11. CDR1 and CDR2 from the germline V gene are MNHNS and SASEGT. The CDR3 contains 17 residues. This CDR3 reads CASSDGRGVFDNQPQHF. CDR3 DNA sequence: TGTGCCAGCAGTGATGGCAGGGGGGTATTTGACAATCAGCCCCAGCATTTT.